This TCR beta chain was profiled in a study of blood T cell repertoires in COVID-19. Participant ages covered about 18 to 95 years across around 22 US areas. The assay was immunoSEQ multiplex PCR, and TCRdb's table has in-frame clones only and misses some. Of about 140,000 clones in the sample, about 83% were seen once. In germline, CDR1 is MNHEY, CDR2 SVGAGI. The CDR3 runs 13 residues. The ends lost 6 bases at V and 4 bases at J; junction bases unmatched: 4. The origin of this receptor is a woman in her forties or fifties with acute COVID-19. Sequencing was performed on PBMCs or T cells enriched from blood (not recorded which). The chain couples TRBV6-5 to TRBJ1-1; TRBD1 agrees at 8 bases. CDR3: CASSRTGGTEAFF. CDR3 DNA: TGTGCCAGCAGCCGAACAGGGGGCACTGAAGCTTTCTTT.